This T cell receptor beta chain is drawn from a study of OX40 agonist ivuxolimab in advanced cancers. A remark on this clone: What it binds is not known.

Produced via immunoSEQ multiplex PCR; TCRdb's table is partial and in-frame only. The sample has fewer than 80,000 clones, approximately 87% seen once. CDR3 length equals 16 residues. CDR1 LGHNA and CDR2 YSLEER come from the germline V gene. V lost 0 bases and J lost 6; bases outside the gene matches: 10. Study results and caveats: At 0.1 to 3.0 mg/kg and by week 6, clonal expansion occurred in CD4+ and CD8+ blood T cells.

Sequencing used CD4+ or CD8+ T cells sorted from blood, obtained in a trial of the OX40 agonist ivuxolimab. The chain combines TRBV4-3 with TRBJ2-7, with 8 bases that match TRBD2. The TCR comes from an adult with an advanced solid tumor such as melanoma, head and neck, liver or kidney cancer. This chain's CDR3 is CASSQDTGGIAGEQYF. The CDR3 bases are TGCGCCAGCAGCCAAGATACGGGGGGGATAGCGGGCGAGCAGTACTTC.